This is a list of T cell receptor beta chains from one sample in a study of CD8+ T cells in alopecia areata. Data came from immunoSEQ multiplex PCR; TCRdb stores just in-frame clones and leaves some out. The table includes 120,000 or so clones, 47% detected once. Sample: NKG2D-low CD8+ T cells sorted from blood. The receptor source for this set is a human donor with alopecia areata. Both conserved end residues are trimmed from each CDR3.

v_call,j_call,cdr3_aa
TRBV29-1,TRBJ2-7,SVITPGQTIYEQY
TRBV5-1,TRBJ2-3,ASSSEGRGPDTQY
TRBV29-1,TRBJ1-5,SVRGGENQPQH
TRBV27,TRBJ2-1,ASSPQTRQEQF
TRBV4-1,TRBJ2-1,ASSQGRDEQF
TRBV27,TRBJ2-7,ASSDKQY
TRBV12-5,TRBJ1-2,ASAGGGYGYT
TRBV29-1,TRBJ2-1,SVERRLDNEQF
TRBV29-1,TRBJ1-2,SVELEYGYT
TRBV29-1,TRBJ1-2,SVDERSNYGYT
TRBV6-5,TRBJ1-1,ASAPRENTEAF
TRBV27,TRBJ2-1,ASSRGTSSYNEQF
TRBV15,TRBJ2-3,ATSRDSQDTQY
TRBV29-1,TRBJ1-2,SVDLDRAGYT
TRBV7-9,TRBJ2-3,ASSSAYSTDTQY
TRBV30,TRBJ2-3,AWRLDSTDTQY
TRBV27,TRBJ2-5,ASSFSPGSLGTQY
TRBV15,TRBJ2-7,ATSAGTGRYEQY
TRBV29-1,TRBJ1-1,SVLQNTEAF
TRBV13,TRBJ2-5,ASSLAGEQETQY
TRBV5-1,TRBJ1-6,ASSLGDSGNSPLH
TRBV28,TRBJ2-3,ASSLRTGGTDTQY
TRBV28,TRBJ2-3,ASNRRADRSTDTQY